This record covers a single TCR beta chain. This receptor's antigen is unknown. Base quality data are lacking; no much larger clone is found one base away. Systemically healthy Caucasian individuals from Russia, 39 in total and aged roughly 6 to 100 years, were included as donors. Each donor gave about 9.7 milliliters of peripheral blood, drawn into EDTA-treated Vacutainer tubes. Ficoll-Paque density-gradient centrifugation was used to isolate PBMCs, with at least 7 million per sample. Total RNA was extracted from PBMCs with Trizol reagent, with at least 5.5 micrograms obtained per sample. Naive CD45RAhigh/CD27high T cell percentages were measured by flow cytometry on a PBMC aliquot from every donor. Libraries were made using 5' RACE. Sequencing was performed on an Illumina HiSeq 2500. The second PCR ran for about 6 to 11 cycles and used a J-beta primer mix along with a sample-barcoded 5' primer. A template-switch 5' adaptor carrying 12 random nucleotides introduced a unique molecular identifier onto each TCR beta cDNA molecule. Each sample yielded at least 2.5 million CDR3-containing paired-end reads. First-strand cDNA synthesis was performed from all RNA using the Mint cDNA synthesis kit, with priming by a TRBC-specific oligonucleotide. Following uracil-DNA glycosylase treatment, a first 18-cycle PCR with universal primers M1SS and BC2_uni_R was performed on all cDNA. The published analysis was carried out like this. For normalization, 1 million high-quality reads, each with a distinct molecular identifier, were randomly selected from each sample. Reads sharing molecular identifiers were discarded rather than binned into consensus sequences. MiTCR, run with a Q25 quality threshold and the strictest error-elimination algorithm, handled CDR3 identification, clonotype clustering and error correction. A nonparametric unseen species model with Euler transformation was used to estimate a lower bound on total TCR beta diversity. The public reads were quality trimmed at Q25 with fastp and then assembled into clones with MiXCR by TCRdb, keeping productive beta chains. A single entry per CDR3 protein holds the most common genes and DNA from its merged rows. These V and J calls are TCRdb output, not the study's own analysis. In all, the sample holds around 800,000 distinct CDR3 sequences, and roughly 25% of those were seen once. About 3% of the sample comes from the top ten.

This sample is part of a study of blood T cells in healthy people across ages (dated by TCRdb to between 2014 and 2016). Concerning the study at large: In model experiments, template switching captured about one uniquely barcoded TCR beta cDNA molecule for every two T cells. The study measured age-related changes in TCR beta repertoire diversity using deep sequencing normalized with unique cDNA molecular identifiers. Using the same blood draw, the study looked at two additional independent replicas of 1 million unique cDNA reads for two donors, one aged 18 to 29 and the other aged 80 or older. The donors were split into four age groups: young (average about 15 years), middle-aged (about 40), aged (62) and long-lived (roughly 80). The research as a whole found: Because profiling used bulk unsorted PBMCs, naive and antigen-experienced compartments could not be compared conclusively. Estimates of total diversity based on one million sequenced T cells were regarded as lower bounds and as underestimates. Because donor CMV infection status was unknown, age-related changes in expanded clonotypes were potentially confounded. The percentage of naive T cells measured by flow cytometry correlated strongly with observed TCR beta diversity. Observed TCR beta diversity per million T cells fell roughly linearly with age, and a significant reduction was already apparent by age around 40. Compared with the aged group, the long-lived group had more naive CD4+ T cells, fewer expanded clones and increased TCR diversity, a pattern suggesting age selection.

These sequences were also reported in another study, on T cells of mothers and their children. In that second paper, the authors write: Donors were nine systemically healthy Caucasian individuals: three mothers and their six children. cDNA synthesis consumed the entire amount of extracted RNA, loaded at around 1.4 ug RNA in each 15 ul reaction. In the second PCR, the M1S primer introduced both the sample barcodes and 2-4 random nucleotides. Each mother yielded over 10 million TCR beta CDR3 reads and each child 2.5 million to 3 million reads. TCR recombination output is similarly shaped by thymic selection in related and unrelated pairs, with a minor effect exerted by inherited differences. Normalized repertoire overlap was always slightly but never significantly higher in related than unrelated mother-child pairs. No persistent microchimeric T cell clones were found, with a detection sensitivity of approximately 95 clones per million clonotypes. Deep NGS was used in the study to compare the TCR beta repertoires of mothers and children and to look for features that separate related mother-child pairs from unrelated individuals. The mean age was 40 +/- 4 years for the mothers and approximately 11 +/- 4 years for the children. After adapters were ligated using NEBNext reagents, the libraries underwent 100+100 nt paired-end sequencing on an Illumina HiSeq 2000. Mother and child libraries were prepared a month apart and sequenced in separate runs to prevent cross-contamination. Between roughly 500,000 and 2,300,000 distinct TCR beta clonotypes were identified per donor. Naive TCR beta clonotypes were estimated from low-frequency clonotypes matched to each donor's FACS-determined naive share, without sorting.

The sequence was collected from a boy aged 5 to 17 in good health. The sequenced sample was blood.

The CDR3 corresponds to CASSLSGTSGENEQFF. The nucleotides are TGCGCCAGCAGCCTCTCCGGGACTAGCGGGGAGAATGAGCAGTTCTTC. The V and J segments used are TRBV5-1 and TRBJ2-1, with 13 central nucleotides matching TRBD2. V trim: 4 bases; J trim: 7 bases; unmatched bases: 8. Counted from cysteine to phenylalanine, this CDR3 has 16 amino acids. CDR3 DNA is the only sequence kept; it has 48 bases, read in frame from the first base. CDR1 SGHRS and CDR2 YFSETQ were looked up in the germline V gene. The CDR3, completed at both ends by the reference TRBV5-1 and TRBJ2-1 genes, gives the full variable domain KAGVTQTPRYLIKTRGQQVTLSCSPISGHRSVSWYQQTPGQGLQFLFEYFSETQRNKGNFPGRFSGRQFSNSRSEMNVSTLELGDSALYLCASSLSGTSGENEQFFGPGTRLTVL.